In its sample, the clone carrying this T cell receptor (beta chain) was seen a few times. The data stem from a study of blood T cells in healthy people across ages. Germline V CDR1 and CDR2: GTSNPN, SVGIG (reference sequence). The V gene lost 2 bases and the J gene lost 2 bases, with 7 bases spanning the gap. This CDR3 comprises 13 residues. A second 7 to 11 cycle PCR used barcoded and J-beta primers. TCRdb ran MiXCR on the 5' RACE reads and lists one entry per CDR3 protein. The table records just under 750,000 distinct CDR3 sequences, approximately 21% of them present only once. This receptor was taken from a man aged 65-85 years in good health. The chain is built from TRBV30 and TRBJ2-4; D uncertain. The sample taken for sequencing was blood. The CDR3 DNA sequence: TGTGCCTGGAGTACCGGCCCCAAAAACATTCAGTACTTC. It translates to CAWSTGPKNIQYF.